These T cell receptor beta chains were read from a single sample in a study of T cell repertoires in cytomegalovirus infection. A single record per CDR3 protein comes from TCRdb applying MiXCR to the reads. Among approximately 73,000 distinct CDR3 sequences listed, approximately 39% were seen once. The antigens these receptors bind are not known. Sequencing used CD8+ T cells from cultured PBMCs, obtained from culture after CMV antigen stimulation. All receptors come from a human donor in good health (CMV status not recorded). Some clones in this sample may be carry-over from other donors' samples. Each CDR3 is given with its conserved first and last residue. Fields, in order: D gene, J gene, V gene, clone size, CDR3 protein, CDR3 DNA. D genes are given only for firm matches. The size entry is marked missing in some rows and otherwise reads once, few, many or a size class.

d_gene: TRBD1; j_gene: TRBJ2-7; v_gene: TRBV7-9; abundance: few; CDR3aa: CASSLLRDRGPYEQYF; CDR3nt: TGTGCCAGCAGCTTGCTCCGGGACAGGGGGCCCTACGAGCAGTACTTC
d_gene: .; j_gene: TRBJ1-1; v_gene: TRBV5-6; abundance: .; CDR3aa: CASSIDRYPTEAFF; CDR3nt: TGTGCCAGCAGCATTGACAGGTACCCCACTGAAGCTTTCTTT
d_gene: .; j_gene: TRBJ1-5; v_gene: TRBV7-8; abundance: few; CDR3aa: CASSPRAQPQHF; CDR3nt: TGTGCCAGCAGTCCGCGAGCTCAGCCCCAGCATTTT
d_gene: .; j_gene: TRBJ2-7; v_gene: TRBV29-1; abundance: .; CDR3aa: CSVGVRANMNEQYF; CDR3nt: TGCAGCGTTGGAGTCAGGGCCAATATGAACGAGCAGTACTTC
d_gene: .; j_gene: TRBJ2-7; v_gene: TRBV6-5; abundance: .; CDR3aa: CATIPLGSDEQYF; CDR3nt: TGTGCCACAATCCCACTTGGCTCGGACGAGCAGTACTTC
d_gene: .; j_gene: TRBJ2-7; v_gene: TRBV28; abundance: few; CDR3aa: CASLGEDRDWREQYF; CDR3nt: TGTGCCAGTTTGGGAGAAGACAGGGACTGGCGCGAGCAGTACTTC
d_gene: .; j_gene: TRBJ1-1; v_gene: TRBV7-6; abundance: .; CDR3aa: CASSPHGGNPILNTEAFF; CDR3nt: TGTGCCAGCAGTCCACATGGGGGAAATCCGATACTGAACACTGAAGCTTTCTTT
d_gene: TRBD2; j_gene: TRBJ2-4; v_gene: TRBV7-2; abundance: .; CDR3aa: CASSSTSGGTYVAKNIQYF; CDR3nt: TGTGCCAGCAGCTCCACTAGCGGGGGGACCTATGTAGCCAAAAACATTCAGTACTTC
d_gene: TRBD1; j_gene: TRBJ1-2; v_gene: TRBV12-5; abundance: few; CDR3aa: CASGRDSIAYGYTF; CDR3nt: TGTGCTAGTGGTCGGGACAGCATCGCCTATGGCTACACCTTC
d_gene: .; j_gene: TRBJ2-1; v_gene: TRBV7-2; abundance: .; CDR3aa: CASSLEVGDGTYNEQFF; CDR3nt: TGTGCCAGCAGCTTAGAAGTCGGGGACGGGACCTACAATGAGCAGTTCTTC
d_gene: TRBD1; j_gene: TRBJ1-5; v_gene: TRBV7-8; abundance: .; CDR3aa: CASSSGQGIPQPQHF; CDR3nt: TGTGCCAGCAGTTCGGGACAGGGCATCCCTCAGCCCCAGCATTTT
d_gene: .; j_gene: TRBJ1-6; v_gene: TRBV7-9; abundance: .; CDR3aa: CASSLVSSLYNSPLHF; CDR3nt: TGTGCCAGCAGCTTAGTATCATCCCTCTATAATTCACCCCTCCACTTT
d_gene: .; j_gene: TRBJ1-5; v_gene: TRBV7-2; abundance: many; CDR3aa: CASSLALTVQPQHF; CDR3nt: TGTGCCAGCAGCTTAGCTTTGACCGTTCAGCCCCAGCATTTT
d_gene: TRBD1; j_gene: TRBJ2-1; v_gene: TRBV7-2; abundance: many; CDR3aa: CASSSPPRTGLNNNEQFF; CDR3nt: TGTGCCAGCAGCTCCCCCCCCAGGACAGGGCTAAATAACAATGAGCAGTTCTTC
d_gene: TRBD1; j_gene: TRBJ2-3; v_gene: TRBV7-6; abundance: .; CDR3aa: CASSSGTGEDTQYF; CDR3nt: TGTGCCAGCAGCTCAGGGACAGGGGAAGATACGCAGTATTTT
d_gene: .; j_gene: TRBJ2-7; v_gene: TRBV7-9; abundance: few; CDR3aa: CASSLEGPDEQYF; CDR3nt: TGTGCCAGCAGCTTAGAGGGTCCAGACGAGCAGTACTTC
d_gene: .; j_gene: TRBJ2-5; v_gene: TRBV27; abundance: .; CDR3aa: CASSPHRTGSIGETQYF; CDR3nt: TGTGCCAGCAGTCCCCATCGAACAGGGAGTATTGGGGAGACCCAGTACTTC
d_gene: TRBD1; j_gene: TRBJ2-7; v_gene: TRBV6-1; abundance: .; CDR3aa: CASSARDRDYF; CDR3nt: TGTGCCAGCAGTGCTAGGGACAGGGATTACTTC
d_gene: .; j_gene: TRBJ1-1; v_gene: TRBV6-2/TRBV6-3; abundance: few; CDR3aa: CASSPGEDTEAFF; CDR3nt: TGTGCCAGCTCCCCGGGGGAGGACACTGAAGCTTTCTTT
d_gene: .; j_gene: TRBJ2-1; v_gene: TRBV6-5; abundance: many; CDR3aa: CASSYGGGDNEQFF; CDR3nt: TGTGCCAGCAGTTACGGAGGTGGAGACAATGAGCAGTTCTTC
d_gene: .; j_gene: TRBJ2-1; v_gene: TRBV4-1; abundance: .; CDR3aa: CASSQGTLYNEQFF; CDR3nt: TGCGCCAGCAGCCAAGGGACCCTGTACAATGAGCAGTTCTTC
d_gene: .; j_gene: TRBJ2-3; v_gene: TRBV12-3/TRBV12-4; abundance: .; CDR3aa: CASSFKSAEDTQYF; CDR3nt: TGTGCCAGCAGTTTCAAATCGGCCGAAGATACGCAGTATTTT
d_gene: TRBD1; j_gene: TRBJ1-1; v_gene: TRBV27; abundance: .; CDR3aa: CASSLGQAYTEAFF; CDR3nt: TGTGCCAGCAGTCTCGGACAGGCCTACACTGAAGCTTTCTTT
d_gene: .; j_gene: TRBJ2-5; v_gene: TRBV15; abundance: .; CDR3aa: CATSRDRGAAETQYF; CDR3nt: TGTGCCACCAGCAGAGATCGGGGGGCTGCAGAGACCCAGTACTTC
d_gene: .; j_gene: TRBJ2-3; v_gene: TRBV7-3; abundance: few; CDR3aa: CASSLPGQSIDTQYF; CDR3nt: TGTGCCAGCAGCTTGCCGGGACAAAGCATCGATACGCAGTATTTT
d_gene: TRBD1; j_gene: TRBJ2-3; v_gene: TRBV6-1; abundance: .; CDR3aa: CASSTGTGYTDTQYF; CDR3nt: TGTGCCAGCAGTACCGGGACAGGGTACACAGATACGCAGTATTTT
d_gene: .; j_gene: TRBJ2-1; v_gene: TRBV27; abundance: .; CDR3aa: CASSIVFSSYNEQFF; CDR3nt: TGTGCCAGCAGTATCGTCTTTAGCTCCTACAATGAGCAGTTCTTC
d_gene: TRBD1; j_gene: TRBJ1-6; v_gene: TRBV6-1; abundance: few; CDR3aa: CAVPTGDSTTSPLHF; CDR3nt: TGTGCCGTACCGACAGGGGATTCTACGACTTCACCCCTCCACTTT
d_gene: TRBD1; j_gene: TRBJ1-6; v_gene: TRBV5-1; abundance: .; CDR3aa: CASSLRTGAYNSPLHF; CDR3nt: TGCGCCAGCAGCTTGCGGACAGGCGCCTATAATTCACCCCTCCACTTT
d_gene: TRBD1; j_gene: TRBJ2-7; v_gene: TRBV20-1; abundance: few; CDR3aa: CSARAGGQGVSYEQYF; CDR3nt: TGCAGTGCTAGAGCTGGCGGACAGGGGGTTTCCTACGAGCAGTACTTC
d_gene: .; j_gene: TRBJ2-2; v_gene: TRBV7-2; abundance: few; CDR3aa: CASSFSDTESGELFF; CDR3nt: TGTGCCAGCAGCTTTTCGGATACCGAGTCCGGGGAGCTGTTTTTT
d_gene: .; j_gene: TRBJ1-3; v_gene: TRBV6-2/TRBV6-3; abundance: .; CDR3aa: CASNDGGFTGNTIYF; CDR3nt: TGTGCCAGCAACGACGGGGGTTTCACTGGAAACACCATATATTTT
d_gene: .; j_gene: TRBJ1-1; v_gene: TRBV19; abundance: few; CDR3aa: CASSMGGLDTEAFF; CDR3nt: TGTGCCAGTAGTATGGGAGGGCTCGACACTGAAGCTTTCTTT
d_gene: TRBD2; j_gene: TRBJ2-1; v_gene: TRBV19; abundance: .; CDR3aa: CASSIRVPAGVYNEQFF; CDR3nt: TGTGCCAGTAGTATTAGGGTCCCAGCGGGGGTCTACAATGAGCAGTTCTTC
d_gene: TRBD1; j_gene: TRBJ1-5; v_gene: TRBV27; abundance: .; CDR3aa: CASSSGGSNQPQHF; CDR3nt: TGTGCCAGCAGTTCAGGGGGGTCCAATCAGCCCCAGCATTTT
d_gene: .; j_gene: TRBJ1-2; v_gene: TRBV25-1; abundance: few; CDR3aa: CASRSGPNYGYTF; CDR3nt: TGTGCCAGCAGGTCGGGACCTAACTATGGCTACACCTTC
d_gene: .; j_gene: TRBJ2-1; v_gene: TRBV6-2/TRBV6-3; abundance: .; CDR3aa: CASSYPTSYLHNEQFF; CDR3nt: TGTGCCAGCAGTTACCCCACTAGCTACCTCCACAATGAGCAGTTCTTC
d_gene: .; j_gene: TRBJ1-3; v_gene: TRBV4-2; abundance: .; CDR3aa: CASSQAVDPGNTIYF; CDR3nt: TGTGCCAGCAGCCAAGCCGTTGATCCTGGAAACACCATATATTTT
d_gene: TRBD2; j_gene: TRBJ2-1; v_gene: TRBV19; abundance: .; CDR3aa: CASRELAAVANEQFF; CDR3nt: TGTGCCAGTAGAGAACTAGCGGCCGTAGCGAATGAGCAGTTCTTC
d_gene: .; j_gene: TRBJ1-6; v_gene: TRBV4-1; abundance: .; CDR3aa: CASSRIQGYSPLHF; CDR3nt: TGCGCCAGCAGCCGAATCCAAGGCTATTCACCCCTCCACTTT
d_gene: TRBD1; j_gene: TRBJ2-3; v_gene: TRBV7-3; abundance: few; CDR3aa: CASSAQGADTQYF; CDR3nt: TGTGCCAGCAGCGCGCAGGGGGCAGATACGCAGTATTTT
d_gene: .; j_gene: TRBJ1-1; v_gene: TRBV9; abundance: .; CDR3aa: CASSVVGDGTEAFF; CDR3nt: TGTGCCAGCAGCGTTGTTGGGGATGGCACTGAAGCTTTCTTT
d_gene: .; j_gene: TRBJ2-3; v_gene: TRBV4-1; abundance: .; CDR3aa: CASSQGQFSSTDTQYF; CDR3nt: TGCGCCAGCAGCCAAGGACAGTTTTCTAGCACAGATACGCAGTATTTT
d_gene: .; j_gene: TRBJ2-1; v_gene: TRBV15; abundance: .; CDR3aa: CATRSGTDYNEQFF; CDR3nt: TGTGCCACCAGATCCGGGACTGACTACAATGAGCAGTTCTTC
d_gene: .; j_gene: TRBJ2-3; v_gene: TRBV7-2; abundance: many; CDR3aa: CASSLGMGGSGDTQYF; CDR3nt: TGTGCCAGCAGCTTAGGAATGGGGGGAAGCGGAGATACGCAGTATTTT
d_gene: TRBD2; j_gene: TRBJ2-6; v_gene: TRBV6-5; abundance: .; CDR3aa: CASSYWVAGGPGGANVLTF; CDR3nt: TGTGCCAGCAGTTACTGGGTAGCGGGGGGGCCGGGTGGGGCCAACGTCCTGACTTTC
d_gene: .; j_gene: TRBJ2-7; v_gene: TRBV12-3/TRBV12-4; abundance: few; CDR3aa: CASSFGRGGEQYF; CDR3nt: TGTGCCAGCAGTTTTGGCAGGGGCGGAGAGCAGTACTTC
d_gene: TRBD1; j_gene: TRBJ1-5; v_gene: TRBV5-6; abundance: .; CDR3aa: CASSVRQGAEGLPQHF; CDR3nt: TGTGCCAGCAGCGTCCGACAGGGAGCCGAAGGTTTACCCCAGCATTTT
d_gene: .; j_gene: TRBJ2-1; v_gene: TRBV6-6; abundance: few; CDR3aa: CASSDRGRDREQFF; CDR3nt: TGTGCCAGCAGTGATAGGGGCAGGGACCGTGAGCAGTTCTTC
d_gene: TRBD1; j_gene: TRBJ2-3; v_gene: TRBV18; abundance: .; CDR3aa: CASSPSWDRGTDTQYF; CDR3nt: TGTGCCAGCTCACCCAGCTGGGACAGGGGCACAGATACGCAGTATTTT
d_gene: .; j_gene: TRBJ2-1; v_gene: TRBV12-3/TRBV12-4; abundance: once; CDR3aa: CASTGTSSYNEQFF; CDR3nt: TGTGCCAGCACAGGGACTTCTTCCTACAATGAGCAGTTCTTC
d_gene: TRBD1; j_gene: TRBJ2-7; v_gene: TRBV6-6; abundance: .; CDR3aa: CASSIGTGKIMSYEQYF; CDR3nt: TGTGCCAGCAGTATCGGGACAGGAAAGATCATGTCCTACGAGCAGTACTTC